Listed below are T cell receptor beta chains from one sample, sequenced in a study of CD8+CD57+ T cells in acquired aplastic anemia. TCRdb processed the reads anew with MiXCR; each CDR3 protein has one entry. The repertoire holds about 270,000 distinct CDR3 sequences, roughly 50% seen once, with approximately 8% in the top ten. Sequenced: sorted CD4+, CD8+, or CD8+CD57+ T cells (not recorded which) from PBMCs. The receptors shown here come from a human donor with severe aplastic anemia or a healthy control (not recorded which). CDR3s include the opening cysteine and the closing phenylalanine or tryptophan. A D gene is named only where the DNA matches it firmly. Clone size is stated in some rows and not others, as once, few, many or a class when expanded.

-,TRBJ1-3,many,TRBV5-6,CASSLRVASSGNTIYF,TGTGCCAGCAGCTTGAGGGTAGCCAGCTCTGGAAACACCATATATTTT
-,TRBJ2-3,-,TRBV25-1,CASSDAKGQITDTQYF,TGTGCCAGCAGTGACGCCAAGGGGCAGATCACAGATACGCAGTATTTT
-,TRBJ2-5,-,TRBV15,CATSRDPNSWGGETQYF,TGTGCCACCAGCAGAGATCCTAATAGTTGGGGCGGGGAGACCCAGTACTTC
-,TRBJ2-1,-,TRBV2,CASSVRDGNNEQFF,TGTGCCAGCAGCGTCCGGGACGGAAACAATGAGCAGTTCTTC
-,TRBJ2-7,-,TRBV20-1,CSARDLGGGQDEQYF,TGCAGTGCTAGAGATTTGGGGGGGGGCCAAGACGAGCAGTACTTC
-,TRBJ2-2,-,TRBV15,CATSSRQVPGELFF,TGTGCCACCAGCAGTCGACAGGTCCCCGGGGAGCTGTTTTTT
-,TRBJ2-2,many,TRBV7-9,CASSRSGGQTRTNTGELFF,TGTGCCAGCAGCCGAAGCGGTGGACAAACAAGAACGAACACCGGGGAGCTGTTTTTT
-,TRBJ2-6,-,TRBV27,CASSLRPGTGSGVNVLTF,TGTGCCAGCAGTTTACGTCCCGGTACCGGCTCTGGGGTCAACGTCCTGACTTTC
-,TRBJ1-4,-,TRBV20-1,CSARRPNEKLFF,TGCAGTGCTAGACGACCGAATGAAAAACTGTTTTTT
-,TRBJ2-5,many,TRBV4-3,CASSQDLWAGETQYF,TGCGCCAGCAGCCAAGATTTGTGGGCAGGAGAGACCCAGTACTTC
TRBD1,TRBJ1-1,few,TRBV19,CASSPQGKLAFF,TGTGCCAGTAGTCCACAGGGGAAGTTGGCTTTCTTT
-,TRBJ2-7,few,TRBV7-3,CASSSGTPPYEQYF,TGTGCCAGCAGCTCCGGGACACCGCCCTACGAGCAGTACTTC
-,TRBJ1-2,-,TRBV2,CASSLNELAHYGYTF,TGTGCCAGCAGTCTTAATGAGCTAGCTCACTATGGCTACACCTTC
-,TRBJ1-2,-,TRBV12-3/TRBV12-4,CASSLGTGKSYGYTF,TGTGCCAGCAGCCTAGGAACAGGGAAGAGCTATGGCTACACCTTC
-,TRBJ1-2,-,TRBV29-1,CSVETLSRQDYGYTF,TGCAGCGTTGAAACCCTGTCGAGACAGGACTATGGCTACACCTTC
-,TRBJ2-1,-,TRBV7-3,CASHRDGLDNEQFF,TGTGCCAGCCACCGGGATGGGCTCGACAATGAGCAGTTCTTC
-,TRBJ1-1,-,TRBV20-1,CSARSVDEAFF,TGCAGTGCTAGGAGCGTGGATGAAGCTTTCTTT
-,TRBJ1-1,many,TRBV19,CASYTFRDTNTEAFF,TGTGCCAGCTACACATTCAGGGATACGAACACTGAAGCTTTCTTT
TRBD1,TRBJ1-1,many,TRBV5-1,CASSLVGQKNTEAFF,TGCGCCAGCAGCTTGGTGGGACAGAAGAACACTGAAGCTTTCTTT
-,TRBJ1-2,-,TRBV7-3,CASSLDSYTF,TGTGCCAGCAGCTTAGACAGCTACACCTTC
-,TRBJ1-1,-,TRBV19,CASSGYSEAFF,TGTGCCAGTAGTGGGTACAGTGAAGCTTTCTTT
-,TRBJ2-7,many,TRBV2,CASRIAGRELEQYF,TGTGCCAGCAGAATCGCGGGAAGGGAACTGGAGCAGTACTTC
TRBD1,TRBJ1-5,many,TRBV11-3,CASSLELQGAEEPQHF,TGTGCCAGCAGCTTAGAACTACAGGGGGCTGAAGAGCCCCAGCATTTT
TRBD1,TRBJ2-1,-,TRBV2,CASRATGVHYNEQFF,TGTGCCAGCAGGGCGACAGGGGTCCACTACAATGAGCAGTTCTTC
TRBD2,TRBJ2-2,-,TRBV7-9,CASRLADGGELFF,TGTGCCAGCAGACTAGCGGACGGTGGGGAGCTGTTTTTT
TRBD1,TRBJ2-1,-,TRBV12-3/TRBV12-4,CASSRDRGTNYNEQFF,TGTGCCAGCAGTCGGGACAGGGGCACCAACTACAATGAGCAGTTCTTC
-,TRBJ2-1,-,TRBV29-1,CSTERGHNNEQFF,TGCAGCACCGAGCGGGGACACAACAATGAGCAGTTCTTC
-,TRBJ1-1,-,TRBV12-3/TRBV12-4,CASSLEPGPGPEAFF,TGTGCCAGCAGTTTAGAGCCAGGCCCAGGCCCTGAAGCTTTCTTT
-,TRBJ2-2,-,TRBV7-9,CASSRDISGELFF,TGTGCCAGCAGCAGGGACATATCCGGGGAGCTGTTTTTT
TRBD1,TRBJ2-7,many,TRBV5-1,CASRPGTGKSSYEQYF,TGCGCCAGCAGGCCCGGGACAGGGAAGAGCTCCTACGAGCAGTACTTC
-,TRBJ1-1,many,TRBV30,CAWDSRRQNTEAFF,TGTGCCTGGGACTCCCGTCGGCAGAACACTGAAGCTTTCTTT
-,TRBJ1-6,many,TRBV12-3/TRBV12-4,CASSLRPADNSPLHF,TGTGCCAGCAGTTTGCGACCAGCTGATAATTCACCCCTCCACTTT
TRBD2,TRBJ2-3,-,TRBV10-3,CAISEVASGVTDTQYF,TGTGCCATCAGTGAGGTGGCTAGCGGGGTCACAGATACGCAGTATTTT
TRBD1,TRBJ2-6,many,TRBV9,CASSGTGPHSVLTF,TGTGCCAGCAGCGGGACAGGGCCCCACAGCGTCCTGACTTTC
TRBD2,TRBJ2-2,-,TRBV9,CASKASGGATAGELFF,TGTGCCAGCAAGGCTAGCGGGGGGGCCACTGCCGGGGAGCTGTTTTTT
-,TRBJ1-4,many,TRBV12-3/TRBV12-4,CASKETGNEKLFF,TGTGCCAGCAAGGAAACAGGGAATGAAAAACTGTTTTTT
-,TRBJ2-7,-,TRBV7-9,CASRSDRGGLYEQYF,TGTGCCAGCAGATCAGACAGGGGAGGGCTTTACGAGCAGTACTTC
TRBD1,TRBJ2-7,-,TRBV20-1,CSARGETGSINEQYF,TGCAGTGCTAGAGGGGAGACAGGGTCTATAAACGAGCAGTACTTC
-,TRBJ2-7,-,TRBV7-9,CASSLSLRQGPYEQYF,TGTGCCAGCAGCTTATCCCTGAGGCAGGGGCCCTACGAGCAGTACTTC
-,TRBJ2-2,-,TRBV24-1,CATSEPGETGELFF,TGTGCCACCAGTGAACCAGGGGAAACCGGGGAGCTGTTTTTT
TRBD2,TRBJ2-3,-,TRBV11-2,CASSLLAGGVDTQYF,TGTGCCAGCAGCTTACTAGCGGGAGGAGTTGATACGCAGTATTTT